The 6 T cell receptor beta chains reported below all come from one sample, sequenced in a study of identical twins. TCRdb re-analysed the 5' RACE reads in MiXCR, keeping a single row per CDR3 protein. The table has about 450,000 distinct CDR3 sequences, approximately 17% seen once; the top ten hold approximately 12%. Sequencing was performed on naive T cells sorted from blood. These receptors were taken from a man aged 50-59 years in good health.

There are many counts of this clonotype. V is TRBV12-3 or TRBV12-4 and J is TRBJ2-1; 12 bases are shared with TRBD2. The CDR3 extends over 15 amino acids. Trimming cost V 6 bases and J 3 bases; bases outside gene matches: 3. The CDR3 reads CASRGLAGNYNEQFF. CDR3 nucleotide sequence: TGTGCCAGCAGAGGACTAGCGGGGAACTACAATGAGCAGTTCTTC.

V usage is TRBV29-1 and J usage is TRBJ2-7; D tentatively fits TRBD1 or TRBD2 (6 bases each). CDR3 length: 12 residues. The V end lost 4 bases, the J end lost 2 bases, and 9 bases lay between the germline ends. In germline, CDR1 is SQVTM, CDR2 ANQGSEA. The CDR3 DNA follows: TGCAGCGTTGGGGGGGCGGCCTACGAGCAGTACTTC. Translation gives CSVGGAAYEQYF.

This clonotype was seen a handful of times. The CDR3 ends on some other residue instead of the conserved phenylalanine or tryptophan, so this is likely a read error. The chain employs TRBV5-4 and TRBJ2-5; 11 bases are shared with TRBD2. V was pared by 0 bases and J by 2 bases, with 9 bases of the junction left unmatched. The germline CDR1 and CDR2 sequences are SGHNT and YYREEE (reference sequence). The CDR3 length is 18 residues. The CDR3: CASSLVLAGGRLQETQYL. Written as DNA, the CDR3 is TGTGCCAGCAGCTTGGTGCTAGCGGGAGGCAGATTACAAGAGACCCAGTACCTC.

The chain links TRBV20-1 to TRBJ2-7; D not resolved. Trimming removed 0 bases at V and 3 bases at J, with 9 bases between. Germline lookup yields CDR1 DFQATT and CDR2 SNEGSKA (reference sequence). The CDR3 length is 13 residues. CDR3 in amino acids: CSARDPTGYEQYF. In DNA form, the CDR3 reads TGCAGTGCTAGAGACCCGACGGGCTACGAGCAGTACTTC.

The rearrangement links TRBV2 to TRBJ2-7; D is unclear. This CDR3 comprises 14 residues. V was clipped by 7 bases and J by 0 bases, with 13 bases between them. Germline V lookup: CDR1 SNHLY, CDR2 FYNNEI. The CDR3 nucleotides read TGTGCCAGCAACAAGGACCGGAGCTCCTACGAGCAGTACTTC. It codes for CASNKDRSSYEQYF.

Details on this clonotype: Germline is not matched at one junction end, which may reflect a read error. J is TRBJ2-5 and V is TRBV12-3 or TRBV12-4; TRBD2 aligns across 10 bases. The CDR3 loop spans 15 amino acids. In nucleotides, the CDR3 is TGTGCCAGCAGTCTAGCGGGGGCCAGGGGAGAGACCCAGTACTTC. This codes for CASSLAGARGETQYF.